These T cell receptor beta chains were read from a single sample in a study of high-grade serous ovarian cancer treatment subgroups. Only in-frame clones appear in the TCRdb table, and some are missing; sequencing was by immunoSEQ multiplex PCR. The profile shows 9,500 to 15,000 clones, just over 85% of them singletons. Material: tumor tissue. The receptor set was obtained from a human donor with high-grade serous ovarian cancer. Each CDR3 is given with its conserved first and last residue. D genes are given only for firm matches. The size entry is marked missing in some rows and otherwise reads once, few, many or a size class.

size: -; V: TRBV28; D: TRBD2; J: TRBJ2-1; CDR3: CASSPASGTPGNEQFF; DNA: TGTGCCAGCAGTCCGGCTAGCGGGACTCCGGGCAATGAGCAGTTCTTC
size: -; V: TRBV19; D: TRBD2; J: TRBJ2-3; CDR3: CASSIRAGGLTDTQYF; DNA: TGTGCCAGTAGTATTCGGGCGGGGGGCCTCACAGATACGCAGTATTTT
size: -; V: TRBV28; D: -; J: TRBJ1-5; CDR3: CASRLTITGQPQHF; DNA: TGTGCCAGCAGACTCACGATTACTGGTCAGCCCCAGCATTTT
size: -; V: TRBV7-9; D: -; J: TRBJ2-2; CDR3: CASSLQAEFTNTGELFF; DNA: TGTGCCAGCAGCCTTCAAGCGGAGTTTACGAACACCGGGGAGCTGTTTTTT
size: -; V: TRBV5-4; D: TRBD1; J: TRBJ2-3; CDR3: CASSPGQGSRTDTQYF; DNA: TGTGCCAGCAGCCCGGGACAGGGAAGTCGCACAGATACGCAGTATTTT
size: -; V: TRBV6-1; D: -; J: TRBJ1-3; CDR3: CASSQGPSSGNTIYF; DNA: TGTGCCAGCTCCCAGGGTCCGAGCTCTGGAAACACCATATATTTT
size: once; V: TRBV19; D: TRBD1; J: TRBJ2-7; CDR3: CASSIGTEPSYEQYF; DNA: TGTGCCAGTAGTATCGGGACAGAGCCTTCCTACGAGCAGTACTTC
size: -; V: TRBV7-2; D: -; J: TRBJ2-2; CDR3: CASSLPATGELFF; DNA: TGTGCCAGCAGCTTACCAGCCACCGGGGAGCTGTTTTTT
size: -; V: TRBV2; D: -; J: TRBJ1-2; CDR3: CASNQGYSANYGYTF; DNA: TGTGCCAGCAACCAGGGGTACTCAGCTAACTATGGCTACACCTTC
size: -; V: TRBV5-1; D: -; J: TRBJ1-1; CDR3: CASSPERAFGTEAFF; DNA: TGCGCCAGCAGCCCCGAACGGGCCTTTGGCACTGAAGCTTTCTTT
size: -; V: TRBV7-2; D: -; J: TRBJ1-3; CDR3: CASSPGLGQSIYF; DNA: TGTGCCAGCAGCCCCGGACTTGGACAGTCCATATATTTT
size: -; V: TRBV5-6; D: -; J: TRBJ1-1; CDR3: CASRRGWANTEAFF; DNA: TGTGCCAGCAGGAGAGGTTGGGCGAACACTGAAGCTTTCTTT
size: -; V: TRBV5-4; D: -; J: TRBJ1-1; CDR3: CASSLEQVNTEAFF; DNA: TGTGCCAGCAGCTTGGAACAGGTGAACACTGAAGCTTTCTTT
size: few; V: TRBV5-1; D: -; J: TRBJ2-3; CDR3: CASSLGQRTSTDTQYF; DNA: TGCGCCAGCAGCTTGGGGCAGCGGACTAGCACAGATACGCAGTATTTT